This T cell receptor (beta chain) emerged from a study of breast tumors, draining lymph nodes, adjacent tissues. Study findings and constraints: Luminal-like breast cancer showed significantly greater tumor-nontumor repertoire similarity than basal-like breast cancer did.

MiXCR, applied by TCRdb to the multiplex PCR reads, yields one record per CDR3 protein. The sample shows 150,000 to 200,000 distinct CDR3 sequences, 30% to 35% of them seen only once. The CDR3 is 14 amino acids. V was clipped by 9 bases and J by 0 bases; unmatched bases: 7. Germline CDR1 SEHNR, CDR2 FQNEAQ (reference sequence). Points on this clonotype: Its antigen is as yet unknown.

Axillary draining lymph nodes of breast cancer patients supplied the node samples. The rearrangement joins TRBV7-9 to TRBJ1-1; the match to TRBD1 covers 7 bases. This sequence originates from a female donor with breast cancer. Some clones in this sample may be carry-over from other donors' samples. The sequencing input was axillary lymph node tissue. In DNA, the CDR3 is TGTGCCAGTAGGATAGGACAGGTGAACACTGAAGCTTTCTTT. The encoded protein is CASRIGQVNTEAFF.